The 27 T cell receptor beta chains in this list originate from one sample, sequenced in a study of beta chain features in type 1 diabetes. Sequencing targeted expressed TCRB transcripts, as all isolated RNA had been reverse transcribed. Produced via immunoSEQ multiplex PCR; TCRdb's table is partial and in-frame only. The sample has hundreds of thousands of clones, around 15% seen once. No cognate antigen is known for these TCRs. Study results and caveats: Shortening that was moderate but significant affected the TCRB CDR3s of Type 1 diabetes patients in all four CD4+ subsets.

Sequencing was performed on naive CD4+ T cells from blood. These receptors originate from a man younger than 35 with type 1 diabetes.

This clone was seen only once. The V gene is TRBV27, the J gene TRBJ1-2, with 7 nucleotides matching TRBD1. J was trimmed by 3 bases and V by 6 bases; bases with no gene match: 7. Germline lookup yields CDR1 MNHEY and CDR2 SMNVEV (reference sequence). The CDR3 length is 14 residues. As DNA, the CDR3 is TGTGCCAGCAGACAACAGGGGATTGACTATGGCTACACCTTC. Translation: CASRQQGIDYGYTF.

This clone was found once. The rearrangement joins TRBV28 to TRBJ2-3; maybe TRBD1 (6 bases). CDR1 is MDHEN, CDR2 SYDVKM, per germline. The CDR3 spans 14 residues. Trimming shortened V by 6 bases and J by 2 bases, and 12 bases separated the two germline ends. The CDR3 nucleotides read TGTGCCAGCAGGAGACAGGACCACACAGATACGCAGTATTTT. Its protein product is CASRRQDHTDTQYF.

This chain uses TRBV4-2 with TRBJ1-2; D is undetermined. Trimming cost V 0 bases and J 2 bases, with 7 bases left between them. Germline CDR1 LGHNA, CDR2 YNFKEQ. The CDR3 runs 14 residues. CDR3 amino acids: CASSQDDNNYGYTF. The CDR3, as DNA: TGTGCCAGCAGCCAAGATGACAACAACTATGGCTACACCTTC.

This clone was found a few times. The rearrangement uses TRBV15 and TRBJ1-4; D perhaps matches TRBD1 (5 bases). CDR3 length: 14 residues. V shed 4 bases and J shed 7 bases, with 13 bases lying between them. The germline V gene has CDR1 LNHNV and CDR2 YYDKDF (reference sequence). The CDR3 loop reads CATSMSGKGEKLFF. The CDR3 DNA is TGTGCCACCAGCATGTCAGGGAAGGGTGAAAAACTGTTTTTT.

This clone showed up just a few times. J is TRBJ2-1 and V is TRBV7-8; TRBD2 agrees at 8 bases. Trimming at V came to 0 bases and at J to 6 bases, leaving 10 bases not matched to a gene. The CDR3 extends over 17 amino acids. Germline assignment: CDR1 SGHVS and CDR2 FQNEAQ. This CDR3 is CASSLAISSGVGNEQFF. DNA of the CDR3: TGTGCCAGCAGCTTAGCGATAAGTAGCGGGGTCGGCAATGAGCAGTTCTTC.

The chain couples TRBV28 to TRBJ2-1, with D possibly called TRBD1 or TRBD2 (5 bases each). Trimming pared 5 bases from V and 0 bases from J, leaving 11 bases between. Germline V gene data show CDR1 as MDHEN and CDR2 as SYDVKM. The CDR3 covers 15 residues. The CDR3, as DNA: TGTGCCAGCAGTCTTGGGACGAGCTCCTACAATGAGCAGTTCTTC. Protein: CASSLGTSSYNEQFF.

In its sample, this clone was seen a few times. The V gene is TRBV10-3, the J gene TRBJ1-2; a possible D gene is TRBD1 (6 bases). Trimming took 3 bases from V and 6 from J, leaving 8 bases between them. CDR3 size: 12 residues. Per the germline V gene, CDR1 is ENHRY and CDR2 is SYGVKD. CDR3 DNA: TGTGCCATCAGTGAATCAGGGGATGGCTACACCTTC. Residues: CAISESGDGYTF.

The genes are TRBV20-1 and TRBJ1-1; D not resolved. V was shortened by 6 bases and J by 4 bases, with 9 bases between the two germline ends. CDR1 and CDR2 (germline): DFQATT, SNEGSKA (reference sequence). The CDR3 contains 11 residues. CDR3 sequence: CSAPQVTEAFF. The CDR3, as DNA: TGCAGTGCGCCTCAGGTCACTGAAGCTTTCTTT.

CDR3 residues: CASSPPGRTDTQYF. CDR3 in DNA: TGTGCCAGCAGTCCCCCGGGGCGCACAGATACGCAGTATTTT. The V call is TRBV6-6, the J call TRBJ2-3, with D perhaps assigned TRBD1 or TRBD2 (5 bases each). This CDR3 is built from 14 residues. Germline CDR1 and CDR2: MNHNY and SVGAGI (reference sequence). Trimming took 5 bases from V and 1 from J, leaving 10 bases between them.

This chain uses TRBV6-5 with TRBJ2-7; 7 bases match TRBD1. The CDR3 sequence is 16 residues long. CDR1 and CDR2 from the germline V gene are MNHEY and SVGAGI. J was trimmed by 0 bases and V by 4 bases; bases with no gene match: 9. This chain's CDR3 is CASSFRPGQSSYEQYF. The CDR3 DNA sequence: TGTGCCAGCAGTTTCAGACCGGGACAGAGCTCCTACGAGCAGTACTTC.

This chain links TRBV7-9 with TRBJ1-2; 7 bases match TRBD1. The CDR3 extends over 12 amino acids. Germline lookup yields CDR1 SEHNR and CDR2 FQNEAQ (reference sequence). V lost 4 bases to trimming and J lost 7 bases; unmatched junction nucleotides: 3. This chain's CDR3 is CASSYPGGGYTF. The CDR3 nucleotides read TGTGCCAGCAGCTATCCAGGGGGTGGCTACACCTTC.

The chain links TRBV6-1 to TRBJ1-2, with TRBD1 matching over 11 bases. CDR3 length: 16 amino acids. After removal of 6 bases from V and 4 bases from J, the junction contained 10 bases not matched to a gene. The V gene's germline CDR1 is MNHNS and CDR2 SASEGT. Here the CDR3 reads CASSETGTGGGYGYTF. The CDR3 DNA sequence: TGTGCCAGCAGCGAAACTGGGACAGGGGGTGGCTATGGCTACACCTTC.

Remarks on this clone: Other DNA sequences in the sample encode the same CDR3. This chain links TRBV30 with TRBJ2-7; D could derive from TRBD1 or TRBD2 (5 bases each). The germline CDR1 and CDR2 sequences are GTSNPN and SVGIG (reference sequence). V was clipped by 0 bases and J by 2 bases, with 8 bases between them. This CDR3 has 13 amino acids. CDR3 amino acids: CAWSVQGAYEQYF. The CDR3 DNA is TGTGCCTGGAGTGTTCAGGGAGCCTACGAGCAGTACTTC. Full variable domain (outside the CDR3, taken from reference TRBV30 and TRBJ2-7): SQTIHQWPATLVQPVGSPLSLECTVEGTSNPNLYWYRQAAGRGLQLLFYSVGIGQISSEVPQNLSASRPQDRQFILSSKKLLLSDSGFYLCAWSVQGAYEQYFGPGTRLTVT.

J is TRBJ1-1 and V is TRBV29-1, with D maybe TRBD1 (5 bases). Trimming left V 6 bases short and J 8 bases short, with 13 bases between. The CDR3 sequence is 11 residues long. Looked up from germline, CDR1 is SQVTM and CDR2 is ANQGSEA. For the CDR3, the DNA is TGCAGCGTAAAGGGGCCCGGGGAAGCTTTCTTT. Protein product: CSVKGPGEAFF.

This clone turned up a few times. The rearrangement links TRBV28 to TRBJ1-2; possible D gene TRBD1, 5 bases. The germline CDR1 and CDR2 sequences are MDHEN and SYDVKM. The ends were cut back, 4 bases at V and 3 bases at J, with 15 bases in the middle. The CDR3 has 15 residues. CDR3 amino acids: CASSSGASGDYGYTF. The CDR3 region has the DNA TGTGCCAGCAGTTCTGGAGCCTCGGGGGACTATGGCTACACCTTC.

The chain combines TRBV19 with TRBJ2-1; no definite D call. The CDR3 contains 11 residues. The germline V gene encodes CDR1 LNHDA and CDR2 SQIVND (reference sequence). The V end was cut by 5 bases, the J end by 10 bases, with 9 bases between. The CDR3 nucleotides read TGTGCCAGTAGTCGGGTTGGGGAGCAGTTCTTC. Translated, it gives CASSRVGEQFF. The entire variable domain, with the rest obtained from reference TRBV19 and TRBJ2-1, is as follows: DGGITQSPKYLFRKEGQNVTLSCEQNLNHDAMYWYRQDPGQGLRLIYYSQIVNDFQKGDIAEGYSVSREKKESFPLTVTSAQKNPTAFYLCASSRVGEQFFGPGTRLTVL.

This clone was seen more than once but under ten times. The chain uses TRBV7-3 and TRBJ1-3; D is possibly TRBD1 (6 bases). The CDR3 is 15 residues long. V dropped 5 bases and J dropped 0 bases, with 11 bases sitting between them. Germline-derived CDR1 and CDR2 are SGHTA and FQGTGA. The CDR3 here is CASSPGTYSGNTIYF. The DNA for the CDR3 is TGTGCCAGCAGCCCCGGGACATACTCTGGAAACACCATATATTTT.

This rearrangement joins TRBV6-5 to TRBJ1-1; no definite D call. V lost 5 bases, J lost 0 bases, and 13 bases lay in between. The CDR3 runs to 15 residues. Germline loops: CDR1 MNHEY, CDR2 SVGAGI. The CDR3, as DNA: TGTGCCAGCAGTCCATTGGGCCGGATGAACACTGAAGCTTTCTTT. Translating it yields CASSPLGRMNTEAFF.

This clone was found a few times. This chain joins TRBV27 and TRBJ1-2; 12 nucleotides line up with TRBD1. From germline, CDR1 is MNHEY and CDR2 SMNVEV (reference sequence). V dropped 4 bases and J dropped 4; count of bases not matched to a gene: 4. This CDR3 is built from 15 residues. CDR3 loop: CASSSGTGGVYGYTF. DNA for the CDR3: TGTGCCAGCAGTTCCGGGACAGGGGGCGTCTATGGCTACACCTTC.

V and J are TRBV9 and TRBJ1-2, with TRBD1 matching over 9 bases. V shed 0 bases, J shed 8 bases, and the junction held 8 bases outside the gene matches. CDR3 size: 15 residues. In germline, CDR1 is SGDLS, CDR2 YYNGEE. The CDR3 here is CASSVGRQGVRGYTF. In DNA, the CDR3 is TGTGCCAGCAGCGTAGGTCGACAGGGGGTCAGGGGCTACACCTTC. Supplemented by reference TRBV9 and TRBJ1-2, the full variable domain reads DSGVTQTPKHLITATGQRVTLRCSPRSGDLSVYWYQQSLDQGLQFLIQYYNGEERAKGNILERFSAQQFPDLHSELNLSSLELGDSALYFCASSVGRQGVRGYTFGSGTRLTVV.

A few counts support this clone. The CDR3 DNA is TGTGCCATCAGTGAGTCGGAGGGCCCGTTCTCTGGGGCCAACGTCCTGACTTTC. Translating gives CAISESEGPFSGANVLTF. The gene calls are TRBV10-3 and TRBJ2-6; maybe TRBD2 (6 bases). This CDR3 comprises 18 residues. Trimming removed 0 bases from V and 0 bases from J, with 12 bases in between. Looked up from germline, CDR1 is ENHRY and CDR2 is SYGVKD.

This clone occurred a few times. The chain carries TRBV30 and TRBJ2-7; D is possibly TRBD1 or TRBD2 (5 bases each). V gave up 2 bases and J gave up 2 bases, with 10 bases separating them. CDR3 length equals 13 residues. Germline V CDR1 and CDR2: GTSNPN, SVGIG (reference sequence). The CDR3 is CAWSPGTPYEQYF. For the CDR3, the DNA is TGTGCCTGGAGTCCGGGGACCCCCTACGAGCAGTACTTC.

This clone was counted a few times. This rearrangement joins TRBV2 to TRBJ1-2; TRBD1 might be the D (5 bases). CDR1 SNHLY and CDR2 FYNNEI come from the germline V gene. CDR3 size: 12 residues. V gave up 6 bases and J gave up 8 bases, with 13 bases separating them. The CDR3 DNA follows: TGTGCCAGCAGCCCACAGGTTTCCGGCTACACCTTC. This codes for CASSPQVSGYTF.

The CDR3 here is CASSPDGGNNSPLHF. The CDR3 region has the DNA TGTGCCAGCAGCCCCGACGGAGGGAACAATTCACCCCTCCACTTT. The chain joins TRBV7-6 to TRBJ1-6, with D unresolved. Germline V gene data show CDR1 as SGHVS and CDR2 as FNYEAQ. This CDR3 comprises 15 residues. V lost 5 bases and J lost 7, with 15 bases in between.

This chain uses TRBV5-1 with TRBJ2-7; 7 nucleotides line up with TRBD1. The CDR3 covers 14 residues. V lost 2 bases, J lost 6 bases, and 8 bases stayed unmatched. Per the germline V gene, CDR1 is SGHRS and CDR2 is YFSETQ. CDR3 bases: TGCGCCAGCAGCTTCACAGGGGTCCCCTCCGAGCAGTACTTC. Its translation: CASSFTGVPSEQYF.

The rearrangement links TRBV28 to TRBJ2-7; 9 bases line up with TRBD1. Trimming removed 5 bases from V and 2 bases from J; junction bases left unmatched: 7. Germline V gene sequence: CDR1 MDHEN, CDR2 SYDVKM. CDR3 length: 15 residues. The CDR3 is CASSPPGQGAYEQYF. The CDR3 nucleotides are TGTGCCAGCAGTCCACCGGGACAGGGTGCCTACGAGCAGTACTTC.

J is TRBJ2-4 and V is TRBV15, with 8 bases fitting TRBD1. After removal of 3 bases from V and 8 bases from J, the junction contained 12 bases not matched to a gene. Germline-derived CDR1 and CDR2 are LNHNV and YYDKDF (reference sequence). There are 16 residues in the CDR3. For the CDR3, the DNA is TGTGCCACCAGCAGGGGGGCCGGGACAGGAGGGGACATTCAGTACTTC. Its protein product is CATSRGAGTGGDIQYF.